These 30 T cell receptor beta chains were sequenced from one sample in a study of blood T cell repertoires in COVID-19. The assay was immunoSEQ multiplex PCR, and TCRdb's table has in-frame clones only and misses some. This table holds roughly 220,000 clones, about 86% found once. Sequencing was done on a sample of PBMCs or T cells enriched from blood (not recorded which). Source of these receptors: a woman in her forties with acute COVID-19.

The chain recombines TRBV28 with TRBJ1-5, with 9 bases fitting TRBD1. Germline assignment: CDR1 MDHEN and CDR2 SYDVKM. The CDR3 runs 15 residues. The junction had 5 bases not matched to a gene; V was cut back by 6 bases and J by 2 bases. Written as DNA, the CDR3 is TGTGCCAGCAGAACAACAGGGGGCGGCAATCAGCCCCAGCATTTT. Translation: CASRTTGGGNQPQHF.

This chain connects TRBV6-5 to TRBJ1-5, with D perhaps TRBD1 (6 bases). The CDR3 runs 13 residues. V was cut by 11 bases and J by 4 bases, with 15 bases left in between. Germline CDR1 is MNHEY and CDR2 is SVGAGI. The CDR3 reads CASRGGENQPQHF. The CDR3 nucleotides read TGTGCCTCCCGAGGGGGGGAAAATCAGCCCCAGCATTTT.

V usage is TRBV15 and J usage is TRBJ1-3, with D tentatively TRBD1 (6 bases). The CDR3 sequence is 19 residues long. V dropped 2 bases and J dropped 0 bases, with 20 bases sitting between them. The germline gives CDR1 LNHNV, CDR2 YYDKDF (reference sequence). This CDR3 reads CATSRTKQGSYLSGNTIYF. CDR3 DNA sequence: TGTGCCACCAGCAGAACAAAACAGGGATCCTACCTCTCTGGAAACACCATATATTTT.

The CDR3, as DNA: TGTGCCAGCAGTTACGGACCGCGGAGGGAGCAGTACTTC. The encoded protein is CASSYGPRREQYF. The rearrangement uses TRBV6-5 and TRBJ2-7, with a weak D call TRBD2 (5 bases). V lost 2 bases and J lost 7, with 12 bases in between. The CDR3 sequence is 13 residues long. CDR1 MNHEY and CDR2 SVGAGI come from the germline V gene.

The genes are TRBV2 and TRBJ1-6; D gene unclear. Deletions cut 3 bases from V and 7 bases from J, with 10 bases between. The germline V gene encodes CDR1 SNHLY and CDR2 FYNNEI. The CDR3 is 14 amino acids. The CDR3 spells CASSEGRLNSPLHF. The DNA of the CDR3 is TGTGCCAGCAGTGAGGGCAGGCTCAATTCACCCCTCCACTTT.

This clone was picked up one time. This chain connects TRBV5-4 to TRBJ2-3, with unresolved D. The CDR3 loop spans 16 amino acids. Germline assignment: CDR1 SGHNT and CDR2 YYREEE (reference sequence). Between the trimmed V and J ends, which lost 0 bases and 0 bases, there was a span of 11 bases. The DNA for the CDR3 is TGTGCCAGCAGCTTGGCAATGCGCACTAGCACAGATACGCAGTATTTT. Its protein is CASSLAMRTSTDTQYF.

The chain uses TRBV28 and TRBJ2-5, with D maybe TRBD2 (5 bases). The CDR3 is made up of 15 amino acids. Germline CDR1 is MDHEN and CDR2 is SYDVKM. V lost 3 bases to trimming and J lost 2 bases, with 13 bases between them. The CDR3 spells CASSLLARVQETQYF. The CDR3 region has the DNA TGTGCCAGCAGTTTGTTAGCGCGGGTACAAGAGACCCAGTACTTC.

The genes are TRBV4-1 and TRBJ2-7; 13 nucleotides line up with TRBD2. The CDR3 runs 16 residues. CDR1 is MGHRA and CDR2 is YSYEKL in the germline V gene. Unmatched junction bases numbered 6, after V lost 2 bases and J lost 5 bases. The CDR3 here is CASSQRGGLAGNEQYF. For the CDR3, the DNA is TGCGCCAGCAGCCAAAGAGGGGGACTAGCGGGGAACGAGCAGTACTTC.

The chain employs TRBV19 and TRBJ2-2, with D possibly being TRBD1 (5 bases). Trimming cost V 9 bases and J 6 bases, with 17 bases left between them. This CDR3 has 14 residues. The germline gives CDR1 LNHDA, CDR2 SQIVND (reference sequence). The CDR3 region has the DNA TGTGCCAGCCAACAGGTTTTGGCGGCCGGGGAGCTGTTTTTT. This sequence encodes CASQQVLAAGELFF.

The chain is built from TRBV28 and TRBJ1-5; D call uncertain. V was trimmed by 8 bases and J by 0 bases, leaving 11 bases between them. Germline V gene data show CDR1 as MDHEN and CDR2 as SYDVKM. The length of the CDR3 is 14 residues. The CDR3 DNA reads as TGTGCCAGCGGGCTGAGAAATAGCAATCAGCCCCAGCATTTT. Residues: CASGLRNSNQPQHF.

The J gene is TRBJ2-5, the V gene TRBV28, with a weak D call TRBD2 (7 bases). CDR3 size: 14 residues. Germline V gives CDR1 MDHEN, CDR2 SYDVKM. Trimming left V 1 base short and J 7 bases short, with 13 bases between. The CDR3 DNA follows: TGTGCCAGCAGTTTATCCTTTGCGGGGGCGACCCAGTACTTC. Its protein product is CASSLSFAGATQYF.

This rearrangement joins TRBV10-3 to TRBJ1-6; TRBD1 matches 7 bases. With V trimmed by 4 bases and J by 8 bases, 8 bases remained unmatched. CDR3 length equals 15 residues. The V gene's germline CDR1 is ENHRY and CDR2 SYGVKD. The CDR3 loop reads CAISGLTGKDSPLHF. CDR3 in DNA: TGTGCCATCAGTGGGTTGACAGGGAAGGATTCACCCCTCCACTTT.

V and J are TRBV9 and TRBJ2-1, with a possible D match to TRBD1 (5 bases). The CDR3 runs to 15 residues. The germline V gene encodes CDR1 SGDLS and CDR2 YYNGEE. V gave up 3 bases and J gave up 4 bases, with 14 bases separating them. Written as DNA, the CDR3 is TGTGCCAGCAGCGCCCCGGGTAAGGGGTACAATGAGCAGTTCTTC. Translating gives CASSAPGKGYNEQFF.

The chain is built from TRBV28 and TRBJ1-1; possibly TRBD1 for D (6 bases). V shed 1 base and J shed 1 base, with 10 bases lying between them. CDR1 MDHEN and CDR2 SYDVKM come from the germline V gene. The length of the CDR3 is 15 residues. The CDR3 here is CASSLSTGRNTEAFF. CDR3 in DNA: TGTGCCAGCAGTTTATCGACAGGCCGGAACACTGAAGCTTTCTTT. The full variable domain, completed using reference TRBV28 and TRBJ1-1, is DVKVTQSSRYLVKRTGEKVFLECVQDMDHENMFWYRQDPGLGLRLIYFSYDVKMKEKGDIPEGYSVSREKKERFSLILESASTNQTSMYLCASSLSTGRNTEAFFGQGTRLTVV.

A few counts support this clone. The genes are TRBV2 and TRBJ2-7, with D perhaps matching TRBD1 (6 bases). Deletions cut 7 bases from V and 5 bases from J, with 15 bases between. This CDR3 is 13 amino acids long. Per the germline V gene, CDR1 is SNHLY and CDR2 is FYNNEI. This CDR3 reads CASNPTGVNEQYF. DNA for the CDR3: TGTGCCAGCAACCCGACAGGCGTCAACGAGCAGTACTTC.

The rearrangement uses TRBV19 and TRBJ2-7, with 11 bases lining up with TRBD1. The CDR3 totals 15 residues. J was trimmed by 3 bases and V by 4 bases; bases with no gene match: 5. CDR1 and CDR2 (germline): LNHDA, SQIVND (reference sequence). CDR3 sequence reads: CASSSLGTGGYEQYF. The CDR3 coding sequence is TGTGCCAGTAGTAGCCTCGGGACAGGGGGCTACGAGCAGTACTTC.

This chain connects TRBV7-2 to TRBJ2-7; D is ambiguous. Germline V gives CDR1 SGHTA, CDR2 FQGNSA. Trimming stripped 1 base from V and 4 bases from J, with 8 bases between. The CDR3 is made up of 13 amino acids. The chain's CDR3 is CASSLVAQYEQYF. The CDR3, as DNA: TGTGCCAGCAGCTTAGTAGCTCAATACGAGCAGTACTTC.

In this sample, this clone turned up once. The chain combines TRBV27 with TRBJ1-1, with D uncertain. There are 13 residues in the CDR3. Trimming pared 5 bases from V and 0 bases from J, leaving 7 bases between. Germline CDR1 MNHEY, CDR2 SMNVEV (reference sequence). The CDR3 bases are TGTGCCAGCAGTAAGACTGTGAACACTGAAGCTTTCTTT. It is translated as CASSKTVNTEAFF.

The chain employs TRBV5-1 and TRBJ1-2; D gene uncertain. V gave up 3 bases and J gave up 5 bases, with 14 bases separating them. CDR1 SGHRS and CDR2 YFSETQ come from the germline V gene. The CDR3 is 14 residues long. The CDR3 DNA sequence: TGCGCCAGCAGCTCGGGAGCGGCAGAATATGGCTACACCTTC. It codes for CASSSGAAEYGYTF.

The CDR3 spells CASSLFGRGRSNQPQHF. The CDR3 DNA follows: TGTGCCAGCAGTTTATTTGGCCGGGGAAGGAGCAATCAGCCCCAGCATTTT. V usage is TRBV28 and J usage is TRBJ1-5, with unresolved D. The CDR3 runs 17 residues. Germline V gene data show CDR1 as MDHEN and CDR2 as SYDVKM. V shed 1 base and J shed 1 base, with 14 bases lying between them.

This chain joins TRBV9 and TRBJ2-2, with a possible D match to TRBD2 (6 bases). V dropped 3 bases and J dropped 4 bases, with 7 bases sitting between them. CDR3 size: 13 residues. CDR1 and CDR2 from the germline V gene are SGDLS and YYNGEE. CDR3 amino acids: CASSAGATGELFF. The CDR3 nucleotides are TGTGCCAGCAGCGCGGGAGCCACCGGGGAGCTGTTTTTT.

In this sample, this clone turned up a few times. The chain has TRBV2 and TRBJ2-7; 10 positions agree with TRBD1. The V and J ends lost 4 bases and 6 bases, in that order; junction bases with no gene match: 3. This CDR3 spans 13 amino acids. CDR1 and CDR2 (germline): SNHLY, FYNNEI. For the CDR3, the DNA is TGTGCCAGCAGTGGGGGGACAGGGGTCGAGCAGTACTTC. Its protein is CASSGGTGVEQYF.

This clone occurred a few times. The rearrangement joins TRBV29-1 to TRBJ2-2, with 7 positions matching TRBD2. V lost 4 bases, J lost 3 bases, and 5 bases stayed unmatched. In germline, CDR1 is SQVTM, CDR2 ANQGSEA. The CDR3 spans 14 residues. This chain's CDR3 is CSVARESYTGELFF. CDR3 coding DNA: TGCAGCGTTGCGCGGGAGAGCTACACCGGGGAGCTGTTTTTT.

This rearrangement joins TRBV5-8 to TRBJ2-1, with D maybe TRBD2 (6 bases). Germline V gives CDR1 SGHTS, CDR2 YDEGEE. Between the trimmed V and J ends, which lost 4 bases and 8 bases, there was a span of 19 bases. The CDR3 totals 15 residues. The CDR3 nucleotides are TGTGCCAGCAGCCTCTTGGGGACTCCTTTCTATGAGCAGTTCTTC. Translation: CASSLLGTPFYEQFF. Filled out from reference TRBV5-8 and TRBJ2-1, the complete variable domain reads EAGVTQSPTHLIKTRGQQATLRCSPISGHTSVYWYQQALGLGLQFLLWYDEGEERNRGNFPPRFSGRQFPNYSSELNVNALELEDSALYLCASSLLGTPFYEQFFGPGTRLTVL.

This clone was counted between two and nine times. V is TRBV18 and J is TRBJ1-1, with D unclear. The germline gives CDR1 KGHSH, CDR2 LQKENI. Deletions cut 1 base from V and 7 bases from J, with 10 bases between. The CDR3 sequence is 13 residues long. The CDR3, as DNA: TGTGCCAGCTCACCACTTTCTCGGGGTGAAGCTTTCTTT. Amino acid sequence: CASSPLSRGEAFF. Filled out from reference TRBV18 and TRBJ1-1, the complete variable domain reads NAGVMQNPRHLVRRRGQEARLRCSPMKGHSHVYWYRQLPEEGLKFMVYLQKENIIDESGMPKERFSAEFPKEGPSILRIQQVVRGDSAAYFCASSPLSRGEAFFGQGTRLTVV.

This chain links TRBV5-4 with TRBJ1-2; 7 nucleotides match TRBD1. The CDR3 consists of 15 residues. The V and J ends lost 0 bases and 2 bases, in that order; junction bases with no gene match: 4. CDR1 and CDR2 (germline): SGHNT, YYREEE (reference sequence). The CDR3 coding sequence is TGTGCCAGCAGCTTGGGTTCAGGGGGAAACTATGGCTACACCTTC. As protein: CASSLGSGGNYGYTF.

This clone was seen just once. The chain carries TRBV10-3 and TRBJ2-1, with 11 nucleotides matching TRBD2. V lost 5 bases to trimming and J lost 5 bases; unmatched junction nucleotides: 8. This CDR3 has 16 residues. Germline-derived CDR1 and CDR2 are ENHRY and SYGVKD. CDR3 residues: CAISPPGTSGNNEQFF. The CDR3 DNA reads TGTGCCATCAGTCCACCCGGGACTAGCGGAAACAATGAGCAGTTCTTC.

This clone showed up just once. The chain joins TRBV2 to TRBJ2-1; D perhaps matches TRBD1 (6 bases). This CDR3 comprises 15 residues. V lost 6 bases to trimming and J lost 2 bases, with 14 bases between them. Germline CDR1 is SNHLY and CDR2 is FYNNEI. The CDR3 DNA reads as TGTGCCAGCAGGTCGCCGGGGACAACCTACAATGAGCAGTTCTTC. Its protein product is CASRSPGTTYNEQFF.

The chain carries TRBV19 and TRBJ2-1; tentatively, D is TRBD2 (5 bases). V lost 3 bases to trimming and J lost 7 bases, with 10 bases between them. The CDR3 length is 13 residues. The germline gives CDR1 LNHDA, CDR2 SQIVND (reference sequence). The CDR3 spells CASSITRGNEQFF. The CDR3 DNA reads as TGTGCCAGTAGTATTACCCGAGGGAATGAGCAGTTCTTC.

This clone was found once. Written as DNA, the CDR3 is TGCGCCAGCAGTTGGACTAGCGGGACCCAAGGTGAGCAGTTCTTC. Its translation is CASSWTSGTQGEQFF. The V gene is TRBV5-1, the J gene TRBJ2-1; 12 bases fit TRBD2. V trimming: 5 bases; J trimming: 9 bases; junction bases outside the gene matches: 9. This CDR3 region has 15 residues. Germline CDR1 and CDR2: SGHRS and YFSETQ. Using reference TRBV5-1 and TRBJ2-1 for the parts outside the CDR3, the full variable domain is KAGVTQTPRYLIKTRGQQVTLSCSPISGHRSVSWYQQTPGQGLQFLFEYFSETQRNKGNFPGRFSGRQFSNSRSEMNVSTLELGDSALYLCASSWTSGTQGEQFFGPGTRLTVL.